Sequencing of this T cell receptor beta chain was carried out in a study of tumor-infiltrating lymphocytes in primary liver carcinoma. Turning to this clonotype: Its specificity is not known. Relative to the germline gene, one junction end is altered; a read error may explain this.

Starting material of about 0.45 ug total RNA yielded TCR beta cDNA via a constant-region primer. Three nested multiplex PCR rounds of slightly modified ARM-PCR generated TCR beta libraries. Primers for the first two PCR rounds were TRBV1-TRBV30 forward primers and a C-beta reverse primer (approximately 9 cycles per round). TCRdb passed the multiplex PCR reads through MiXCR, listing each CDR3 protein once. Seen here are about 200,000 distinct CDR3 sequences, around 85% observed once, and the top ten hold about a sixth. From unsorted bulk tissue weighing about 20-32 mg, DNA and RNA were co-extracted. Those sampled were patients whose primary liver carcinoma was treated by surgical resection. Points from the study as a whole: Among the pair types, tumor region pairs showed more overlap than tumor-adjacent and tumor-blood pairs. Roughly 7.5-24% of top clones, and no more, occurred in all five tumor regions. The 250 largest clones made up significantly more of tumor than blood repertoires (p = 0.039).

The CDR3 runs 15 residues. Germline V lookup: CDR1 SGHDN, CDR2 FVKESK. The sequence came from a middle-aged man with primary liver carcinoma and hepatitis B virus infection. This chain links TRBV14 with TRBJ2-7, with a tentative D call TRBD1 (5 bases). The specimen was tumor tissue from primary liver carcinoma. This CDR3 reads CVSSSTARVYYEQYF. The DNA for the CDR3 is TGTGTCAGCAGCTCCACTGCCAGGGTTTATTACGAGCAGTACTTC.